A single TCR beta chain is shown here with its context. Its antigen is still unknown. The junction and the germline gene differ at one end; a read error may be behind it. This sample is drawn from a study of control samples from healthy donors and cancer patients (dated by TCRdb to about 2020). The CDR3 sequence holds 11 residues, the cysteine and phenylalanine included. Kept here is only the CDR3 DNA, which spans 33 bases and is read in frame from base 1. The germline V gene (reference sequence) supplies CDR1 DFQATT and CDR2 SNEGSKA. To prepare the library, the immunoSEQ multiplex PCR assay was applied. Here the immuneACCESS table is served through TCRdb, limited to in-frame sequences with V and J called. Missing clones are a known gap in these copies; in checked studies unresolved V genes cover under half, and the rest lacks a known reason. This sample lists 100,000 to 150,000 clones; around 90% were detected once. The biggest ten clones account for 4.5% to 7% of the sample.

The chain uses TRBV20-1 and TRBJ1-5; the D gene identity is not certain. The source material was blood. The clonotype originates from a man aged 18 to 30 in good health. The CDR3 in this case is CNARDPQAAYF. The base sequence is TGCAATGCTAGAGATCCGCAGGCCGCGTATTTT.